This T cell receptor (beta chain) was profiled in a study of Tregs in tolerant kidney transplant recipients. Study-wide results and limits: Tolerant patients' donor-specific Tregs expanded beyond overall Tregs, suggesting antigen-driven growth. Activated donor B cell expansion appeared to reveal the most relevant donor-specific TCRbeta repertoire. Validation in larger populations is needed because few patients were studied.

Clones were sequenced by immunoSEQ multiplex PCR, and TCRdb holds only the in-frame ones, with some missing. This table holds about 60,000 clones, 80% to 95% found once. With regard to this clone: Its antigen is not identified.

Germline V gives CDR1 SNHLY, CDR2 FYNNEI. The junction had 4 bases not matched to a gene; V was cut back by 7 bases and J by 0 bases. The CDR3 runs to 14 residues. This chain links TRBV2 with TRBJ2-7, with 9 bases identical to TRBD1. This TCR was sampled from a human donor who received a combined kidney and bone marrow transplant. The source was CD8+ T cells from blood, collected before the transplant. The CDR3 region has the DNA TGTGCCAGCACTGGGACAGGGAACTCCTACGAGCAGTACTTC. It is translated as CASTGTGNSYEQYF.